This entry features one TCR beta chain sequence. The antigen it binds to is not known. No clone much larger than this one lies a single base away; base qualities are absent. This specimen comes from a study of Graves' ophthalmopathy and Graves' hyperthyroidism (dated by TCRdb to 2016 to 2018). Looking at the study overall: A patient counted as having stable hyperthyroidism if there was no progression to ophthalmopathy within 18 months of follow-up. T-cell repertoires of thyroid tissue and blood were compared in 5 or 6 hyperthyroidism patients. After sampling, hyperthyroidism patients received methimazole starting at 30 mg daily, and ophthalmopathy patients received high-dose intravenous methylprednisolone. To explore V-J signatures that distinguish ophthalmopathy from hyperthyroidism, a discovery set of about a hundred patients was enrolled, made up of over 40 with ophthalmopathy and 57 with stable hyperthyroidism. In total, 120 to 150 blood samples were TCR-sequenced: fewer than 50 ophthalmopathy, around 75 hyperthyroidism and about 17 hyperthyroidism-to-ophthalmopathy patients. An independent validation cohort comprised fewer than 20 hyperthyroidism patients and 15 to 17 patients who later progressed from hyperthyroidism to ophthalmopathy. The study used TCR beta repertoire signatures to distinguish Graves' ophthalmopathy from Graves' hyperthyroidism and to predict progression to ophthalmopathy.

Hyperthyroidism patients were newly diagnosed, with disease duration under 2 months, and aged 18 to 65 years. Patients with other autoimmune diseases, uncontrolled infections, pregnancy or lactation were excluded. Diagnosis relied on clinical symptoms, serum thyroxine, TRAb, thyroid ultrasound and orbital computed tomography. Trizol reagent was used to extract the total RNA, and its quality was then checked on an Agilent 2100 Bioanalyzer. Paper-wide results and their limitations: In validation, the model predicted ophthalmopathy progression with about 64% sensitivity and around 72% specificity; eleven to twelve predicted patients were CT-confirmed with GO in a median of around 6 months. No statistical method was used to predetermine the sample size, and group allocation was not hidden from the investigators. Most expanded thyroid clonotypes with a frequency above 0.001 also appeared in blood, which suggests that blood repertoires may reflect the immune response in the thyroid. The 13-signature model separated ophthalmopathy from stable hyperthyroidism with 85% to 90% sensitivity and around 81% specificity in cross-validation, and 80%/75% in the test set.

The CDR3 numbers 15 residues from cysteine through phenylalanine. Kept here is only the CDR3 DNA, which spans 45 bases and is read in frame from base 1. V is trimmed back by 5 bases and J by 5 bases, and the junction contains 9 bases that no gene match accounts for. Sequences SEHNR (CDR1) and FQNEAQ (CDR2) are obtained from the germline V gene (reference sequence). TCR beta CDR3 regions were amplified from RNA transcripts for repertoire sequencing. The first round was an RT-PCR using HTBI primers with the Qiagen OneStep RT-PCR kit, and this first round was followed by a second-round multiplex PCR, then size selection and purification. Libraries were sequenced paired-end with 100 bp reads on an Illumina HiSeq2000. Under the source paper's analysis protocol: Reads were processed with SOAPnuke, discarding reads with adapters, uncalled bases, mean Phred below 15, or no exact constant-primer or identifier match. High-quality paired reads were merged with COPE v1.2.5. Each unique nucleotide sequence was treated as a clonotype, and MiTCR v1.1 was used to align the clonotypes to the IMGT TRB V, D and J references. Analysis was restricted to V-J combinations with a frequency above 0.0001, which covered roughly 99% of repertoires. A TCR clonal expansion and chaos score per V-J combination was defined as the ratio of F50 clonal expansion to chaos observed in the TCRdist matrix. Features were reduced by Welch's t-statistics and random forest to approximately 13 V-J combinations, which fed a naive Bayes classifier. The Morisita-Horn index was used to measure how similar the thyroid and blood repertoires were. The public reads were quality trimmed at Q25 with fastp and then assembled into clones with MiXCR by TCRdb, keeping productive beta chains. Rows merge per CDR3 protein into single entries with the most common DNA and genes. These V and J calls rely on TCRdb rather than the paper's analysis. This sample gives about 550,000 distinct CDR3 sequences in total; under 45% of them show up just once. About 4% of the sample is held by the ten biggest clonotypes.

The receptor chain draws on TRBV7-9 and TRBJ2-5, and 9 junction bases match TRBD1. Sequenced input: peripheral blood or thyroid tissue (not recorded which). The sequence derives from an adult man with Graves' hyperthyroidism. CDR3 region: CASSRGGQGGETQYF. The base sequence is TGTGCCAGCAGCCGCGGGGGACAGGGAGGCGAGACCCAGTACTTC.